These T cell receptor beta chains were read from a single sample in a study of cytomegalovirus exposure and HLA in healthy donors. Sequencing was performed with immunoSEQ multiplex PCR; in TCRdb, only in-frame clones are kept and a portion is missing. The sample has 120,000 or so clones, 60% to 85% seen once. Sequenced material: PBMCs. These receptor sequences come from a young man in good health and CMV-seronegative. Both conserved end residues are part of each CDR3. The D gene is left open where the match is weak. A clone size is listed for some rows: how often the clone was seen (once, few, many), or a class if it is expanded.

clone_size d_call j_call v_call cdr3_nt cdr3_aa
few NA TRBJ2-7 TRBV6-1 TGTGCCAGCAGCGACTCTTCGGACTACGAGCAGTACTTC CASSDSSDYEQYF
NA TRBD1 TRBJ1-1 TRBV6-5 TGTGCCAGCAGTTACGGGCAGGGGGTTCGAACTGAAGCTTTCTTT CASSYGQGVRTEAFF
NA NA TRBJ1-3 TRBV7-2 TGTGCCAGCAGCCCCCAGTCAGGGCCGGCCTCTGGAAACACCATATATTTT CASSPQSGPASGNTIYF
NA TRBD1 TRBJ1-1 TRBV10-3 TGTGCCATCAGTGAGGCAGGACAGGGGCCTAGGAACACTGAAGCTTTCTTT CAISEAGQGPRNTEAFF
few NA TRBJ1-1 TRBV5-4 TGTGCCAGCAGCTCCCCACAGGGTCTGAACACTGAAGCTTTCTTT CASSSPQGLNTEAFF
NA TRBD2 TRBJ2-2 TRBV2 TGTGCCAGCAGTGAGACTAGCGGGGGTTTAACCGGGGAGCTGTTTTTT CASSETSGGLTGELFF
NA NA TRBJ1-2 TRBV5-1 TGCGCCAGCAGCTTGGTTCAGGTCGGGAGTGGCTACACCTTC CASSLVQVGSGYTF
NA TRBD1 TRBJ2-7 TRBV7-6 TGTGCCAGCAGCACTGGACAGGGGGCGAGCTCCTACGAGCAGTACTTC CASSTGQGASSYEQYF
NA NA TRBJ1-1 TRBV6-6 TGTGCCAGCGGTCCAGGGGAAGCTTTCTTT CASGPGEAFF
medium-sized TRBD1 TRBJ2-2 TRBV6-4 TGTGCCAGCAGTGACTCGACAGGGGGCACCGGGGAGCTGTTTTTT CASSDSTGGTGELFF
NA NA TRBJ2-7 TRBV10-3 TGTGCCATCAGCCCGGAGGGGAACGAGCAGTACTTC CAISPEGNEQYF
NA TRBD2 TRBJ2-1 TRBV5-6 TGTGCCAGCAGCCTCAATAGGGTAACTAGCGCCCGAAACAATGAGCAGTTCTTC CASSLNRVTSARNNEQFF
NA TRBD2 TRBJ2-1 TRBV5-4 TGTGCCAGCAGCTCTGATGGCAGCGGGAGGGGAATTTATGAGCAGTTCTTC CASSSDGSGRGIYEQFF
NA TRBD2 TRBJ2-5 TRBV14 TGTGCCAGCAGCCAACTCTCCGGGACTAGAGGCGAAGAGACCCAGTACTTC CASSQLSGTRGEETQYF
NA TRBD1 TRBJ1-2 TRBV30 TGTGCCTGGAGGGGACAGGCGAATGGCTACACCTTC CAWRGQANGYTF
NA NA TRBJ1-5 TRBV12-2 TGTGCAAGTCGCTTAGCGCCCACAAGCAATCAGCCCCAGCATTTT CASRLAPTSNQPQHF
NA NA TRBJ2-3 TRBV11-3 TGTGCCAGCAGCTTGGAGTCAGGGTCAGATACGCAGTATTTT CASSLESGSDTQYF
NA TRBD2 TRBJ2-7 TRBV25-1 TGTGCCAGCAGCCTTGGACTAGCGGGAAGCGAGCAGTACTTC CASSLGLAGSEQYF
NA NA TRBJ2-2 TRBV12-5 TGTGCTAGTGGTTCGGGAAACAGCCCCACCGGGGAGCTGTTTTTT CASGSGNSPTGELFF
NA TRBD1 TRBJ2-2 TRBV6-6 TGTGCCAGCAATGGACAGGGAGAAACGAACACCGGGGAGCTGTTTTTT CASNGQGETNTGELFF
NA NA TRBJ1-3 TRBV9 TGTGCCAGCAGTGAAACAGGGTTCTCTGGAAACACCATATATTTT CASSETGFSGNTIYF
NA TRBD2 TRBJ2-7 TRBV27 TGTGCCAGCAGCCTAGGGACTAGTTTCTTCTACGAGCAGTACTTC CASSLGTSFFYEQYF
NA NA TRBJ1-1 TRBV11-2 TGTGCCAGCACCCCCCAGGGAAGGAACACTGAAGCTTTCTTT CASTPQGRNTEAFF
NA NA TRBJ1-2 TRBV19 TGCGGGAGCAGGAGGAATACTAACTATGGCTACACCTTC CGSRRNTNYGYTF
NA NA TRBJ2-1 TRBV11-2 TGTGCCAGCAGCCCCACAGGGAACCAGGGTGAGCAGTTCTTC CASSPTGNQGEQFF
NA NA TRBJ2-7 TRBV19 TGTGCCAGTAGTATAGTGGGGGACACAGACTACGAGCAGTACTTC CASSIVGDTDYEQYF
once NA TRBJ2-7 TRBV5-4 TGTGCCAGCAGCTTGGGTCCTACAGACAGCTACGAGCAGTACTTC CASSLGPTDSYEQYF
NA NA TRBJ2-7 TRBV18 TGTGCCAGCTCACCACGTCGACTGTCCTACGAGCAGTACTTC CASSPRRLSYEQYF
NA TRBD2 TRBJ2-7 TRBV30 TGTGCCTGGAGTTTAGCGGGCTCCTACGAGCAGTACTTC CAWSLAGSYEQYF
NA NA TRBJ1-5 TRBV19 TGTGCCAGTAGTATAGCCAGGTCAGGTCAGCCCCAGCATTTT CASSIARSGQPQHF
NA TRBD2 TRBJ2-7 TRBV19 TGTGCCAGTAGTGGGGGACTAGCCCCCACGGGGGAGCAGTACTTC CASSGGLAPTGEQYF
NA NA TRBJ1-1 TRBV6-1 TGTGCCAGCACTAACCGCGGTAGGGGCGACACTGAAGCTTTCTTT CASTNRGRGDTEAFF
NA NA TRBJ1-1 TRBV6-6 TGTGCCAGCAGTTACCTCCAAAGCATGAACACTGAAGCTTTCTTT CASSYLQSMNTEAFF
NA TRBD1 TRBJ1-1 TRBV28 TGTGCCAGCAGTGTCTCCAGGGGGCCGGGCACTGAAGCTTTCTTT CASSVSRGPGTEAFF
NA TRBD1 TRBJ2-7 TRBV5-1 TGCGCCAGCAGCTTGGGGGACAGACCCTACGAGCAGTACTTC CASSLGDRPYEQYF
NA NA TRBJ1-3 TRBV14 TGTGCCAGCAGCCAAGATCGGTTCGGGGGATCTGGAAACACCATATATTTT CASSQDRFGGSGNTIYF
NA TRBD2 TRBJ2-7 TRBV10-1 TGCGCCAGCAAAGGGACTAGCGGGAGCGAGCAGTACTTC CASKGTSGSEQYF
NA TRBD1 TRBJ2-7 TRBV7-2 TGTGCCAGCAGCGCGGGACAGGAAAGGGCCTACGAGCAGTACTTC CASSAGQERAYEQYF
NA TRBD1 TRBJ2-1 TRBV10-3 TGTGCCATCAGTGAGGGACAGGAGTACAATGAGCAGTTCTTC CAISEGQEYNEQFF
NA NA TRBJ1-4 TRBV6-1 TGTGCCAGCAGTGCCTCGCGGGGGTTATCAACTAATGAAAAACTGTTTTTT CASSASRGLSTNEKLFF
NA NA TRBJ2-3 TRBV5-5 TGTGCCAGCAGCTTGGGAGGGAAGGTGCGAAATACGCAGTATTTT CASSLGGKVRNTQYF
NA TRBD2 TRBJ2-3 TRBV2 TGTGCCAGCAGTGAGACTAGCGGGAGAATTACAGATACGCAGTATTTT CASSETSGRITDTQYF
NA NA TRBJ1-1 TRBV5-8 TGTGCCAGCAGCTATACAGGGATGAACACTGAAGCTTTCTTT CASSYTGMNTEAFF
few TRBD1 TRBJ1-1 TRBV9 TGTGCCAGCAGCGTCGGGACAGGGGGGCTAAACACTGAAGCTTTCTTT CASSVGTGGLNTEAFF
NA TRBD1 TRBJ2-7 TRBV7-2 TGTGCCAGCAGCTTAATAACGACAGGGGGTTCCTACGAGCAGTACTTC CASSLITTGGSYEQYF
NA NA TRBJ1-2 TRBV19 TGTGCCAGTAGCCTGGGGGACTTTAGCTATGGCTACACCTTC CASSLGDFSYGYTF
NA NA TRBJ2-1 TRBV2 TGTGCCAGCAGTGACAGGGCTTCCTACAATGAGCAGTTCTTC CASSDRASYNEQFF
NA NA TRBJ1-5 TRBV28 TGTGCCAGCAATTACTTGCCCCAGCCCCAGCATTTT CASNYLPQPQHF
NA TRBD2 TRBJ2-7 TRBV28 TGTGCCAGCAGAGTCGGGGGGTGGGTTTCCTACGAGCAGTACTTC CASRVGGWVSYEQYF
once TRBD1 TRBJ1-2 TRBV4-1 TGCGCCAGCAGCCTCCCGACGACCGGGACAGGAGCCACCTATGGCTACACCTTC CASSLPTTGTGATYGYTF
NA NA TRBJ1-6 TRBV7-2 TGTGCCAGCAGCTTAGTCAGGGGACATAATTCACCCCTCCACTTT CASSLVRGHNSPLHF
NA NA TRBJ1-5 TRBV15 TGTGCCACCAGCAGAGCGCCTCGGGAGCCCCAGCATTTT CATSRAPREPQHF
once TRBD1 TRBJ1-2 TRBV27 TGTGCCAGCAGTTCAACAAGGACAGGACCCTATGGCTACACCTTC CASSSTRTGPYGYTF
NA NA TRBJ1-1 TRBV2 TGTGCCAGCAGTGTTGGGCAGGGCATGAACACTGAAGCTTTCTTT CASSVGQGMNTEAFF
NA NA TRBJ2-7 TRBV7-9 TGTGCCAGCAGCTTCGACATGGGGGCTGTTATTTACGAGCAGTACTTC CASSFDMGAVIYEQYF